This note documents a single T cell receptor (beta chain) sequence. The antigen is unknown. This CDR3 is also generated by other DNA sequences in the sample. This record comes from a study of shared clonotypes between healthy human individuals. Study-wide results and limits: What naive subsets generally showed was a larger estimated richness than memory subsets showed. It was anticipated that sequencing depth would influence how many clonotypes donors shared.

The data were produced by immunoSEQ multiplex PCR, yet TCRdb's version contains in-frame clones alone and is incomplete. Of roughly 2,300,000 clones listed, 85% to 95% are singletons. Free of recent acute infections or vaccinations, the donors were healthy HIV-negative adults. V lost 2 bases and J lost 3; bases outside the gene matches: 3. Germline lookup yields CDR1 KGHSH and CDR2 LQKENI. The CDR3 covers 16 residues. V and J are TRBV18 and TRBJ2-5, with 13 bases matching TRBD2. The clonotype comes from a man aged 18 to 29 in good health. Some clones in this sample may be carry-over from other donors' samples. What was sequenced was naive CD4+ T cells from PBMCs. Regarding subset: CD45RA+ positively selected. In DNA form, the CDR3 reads TGTGCCAGCTCACCAAGACTAGCGGGAGGTGAAGAGACCCAGTACTTC. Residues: CASSPRLAGGEETQYF.